This is a list of T cell receptor beta chains from one sample in a study of siplizumab effects on memory and regulatory T cells. TCRdb keeps only in-frame clones here, not all; method: immunoSEQ multiplex PCR. The data hold around 110,000 clones, with 90% to 95% observed a single time. The specimen sequenced was non-Treg CD4+ T cells sorted from blood. The receptors stem from a human donor in good health. CDR3s leave out the opening cysteine and the closing phenylalanine or tryptophan. Each record gives: CDR3 protein, clone size, V gene, J gene. Where a row states a size, it is once, few, many or the class of an expanded clone; other rows omit it.

ASSLGQGGNQPQH	.	TRBV5-1	TRBJ1-5
ASSAIARTVNTEAF	.	TRBV7-9	TRBJ1-1
ASSDPGENTGELF	.	TRBV2	TRBJ2-2
AWIPSPGLAGHEQF	.	TRBV30	TRBJ2-1
ASSLSGTGAGADYEQY	.	TRBV5-1	TRBJ2-7
ASSLDSARNHEQY	.	TRBV11-2	TRBJ2-7
ASTSGGHVSGEQY	.	TRBV2	TRBJ2-7
ASSYRGDPLLEQY	.	TRBV27	TRBJ2-7
ATSRDSGYEQY	.	TRBV15	TRBJ2-7
ASAGLAWQF	.	TRBV2	TRBJ2-1
ASGLTGKAYEQY	.	TRBV6-1	TRBJ2-7
ASSVRGRALDEQF	once	TRBV9	TRBJ2-1
ASRGTGSDTQY	.	TRBV7-9	TRBJ2-3
ASSWDRDVNTEAF	.	TRBV5-1	TRBJ1-1
ASSLTIAGDEPY	.	TRBV7-9	TRBJ2-3
ASSPCKFGYT	.	TRBV23-1	TRBJ1-2
ASWDRGGTDTQY	.	TRBV5-1	TRBJ2-3
ASSSQQGAGELF	once	TRBV5-1	TRBJ2-2
ASLSNLNTEAF	.	TRBV6-5	TRBJ1-1
ASSLWAGGRMNEQF	.	TRBV7-9	TRBJ2-1
ASSLTRYMPF	.	TRBV5-8	TRBJ1-1
ASREQGPSSYEQY	.	TRBV19	TRBJ2-7
ASRTSGSPYEQY	.	TRBV6-6	TRBJ2-7
ASRTGSYEQY	.	TRBV6-5	TRBJ2-7
ASSPSGRDSYEQY	.	TRBV6-5	.
ASSLGLAGGGDTQY	.	TRBV7-7	TRBJ2-3
ASSLSQGRWQPQH	.	TRBV27	TRBJ1-5
ASSLSSARGRETQY	.	TRBV5-4	TRBJ2-5
ASSKTYNEQF	.	TRBV2	TRBJ2-1
ASSLTGTGGFEQY	.	TRBV27	TRBJ2-7
AIASGYEQY	.	TRBV6-5	TRBJ2-7
ASSIHPGGLNEQY	.	TRBV5-4	TRBJ2-7
ASSLAVASYEQY	.	TRBV7-2	TRBJ2-7
AWSVLGGTVMNTEAF	once	TRBV30	TRBJ1-1